Below, 26 T cell receptor beta chains from the same sample are listed, as sequenced in a study of T-cell memory formation after mild COVID-19. TCRdb re-analysed the 5' RACE reads in MiXCR, keeping a single row per CDR3 protein. This table has around 500,000 distinct CDR3 sequences, 15% to 20% appearing once. The material sequenced was PBMCs or a T cell subset sorted from them (not recorded which). Receptors were obtained from an adult woman who had mild COVID-19 (a few samples of this study predate the infection). Cell type and time point are not known.

The chain links TRBV5-1 to TRBJ2-2, with 7 positions matching TRBD2. V shed 4 bases, J shed 4 bases, and the junction held 13 bases outside the gene matches. CDR1 is SGHRS, CDR2 YFSETQ, per germline. This CDR3 has 17 residues. CDR3 DNA sequence: TGCGCCAGCAGCCGAAGCGGGACTTCCCTTCGCACCGGGGAGCTGTTTTTT. Amino acids: CASSRSGTSLRTGELFF.

This sequence joins TRBV12-3 or TRBV12-4 and TRBJ2-5; D might be TRBD1 (6 bases). V dropped 4 bases and J dropped 5 bases, with 14 bases sitting between them. There are 14 residues in the CDR3. CDR3: CASSSGDPRETQYF. CDR3 DNA: TGTGCCAGCAGTTCAGGGGACCCCCGGGAGACCCAGTACTTC.

The rearrangement joins TRBV5-1 to TRBJ2-5; no firm D call. This CDR3 is 16 amino acids long. Germline CDR1 SGHRS, CDR2 YFSETQ. Deletions cut 1 base from V and 5 bases from J, with 18 bases between. The CDR3 spells CASSLKGARLSETQYF. DNA of the CDR3: TGCGCCAGCAGCTTGAAAGGAGCTAGATTGTCGGAGACCCAGTACTTC.

This chain links TRBV11-2 with TRBJ2-7; 10 bases align to TRBD1. There are 15 residues in the CDR3. V shed 5 bases, J shed 2 bases, and the junction held 6 bases outside the gene matches. CDR1 is SGHAT, CDR2 FQNNGV, per germline. CDR3 sequence reads: CASSDSGTGAYEQYF. CDR3 nucleotide sequence: TGTGCCAGCAGCGACTCCGGGACAGGGGCCTACGAGCAGTACTTC.

This chain uses TRBV12-5 with TRBJ2-1; 10 nucleotides align to TRBD2. Germline-derived CDR1 and CDR2 are LGHNT and FRNRAP. V lost 2 bases to trimming and J lost 6 bases; unmatched junction nucleotides: 7. The CDR3 contains 16 residues. CDR3 loop: CASGLPLAGVPNEQFF. For the CDR3, the DNA is TGTGCTAGTGGTTTGCCCCTAGCGGGAGTGCCCAATGAGCAGTTCTTC.

This clonotype was seen a few times. The chain carries TRBV5-1 and TRBJ2-1; D call uncertain. Germline V gene lookup returns CDR1 SGHRS and CDR2 YFSETQ. This CDR3 is built from 14 residues. With 3 bases removed from V and 6 bases from J, the gap between germline ends came to 13 bases. CDR3 region: CASSSTTSVNEQFF. The CDR3 DNA reads as TGCGCCAGCAGCTCGACGACCTCCGTCAATGAGCAGTTCTTC.

The chain links TRBV30 to TRBJ2-7; 11 bases agree with TRBD2. This CDR3 comprises 15 residues. CDR1 and CDR2 (germline): GTSNPN, SVGIG (reference sequence). The junction had 6 bases not matched to a gene; V was cut back by 0 bases and J by 5 bases. The CDR3 sequence: CAWSVLAGAGNEQYF. CDR3 nucleotide sequence: TGTGCCTGGAGTGTACTAGCGGGAGCCGGGAACGAGCAGTACTTC.

This clonotype appeared a few times. J is TRBJ1-2 and V is TRBV29-1, with TRBD1 matching over 11 bases. This CDR3 is built from 16 residues. The germline gives CDR1 SQVTM, CDR2 ANQGSEA. V shed 0 bases and J 8 bases; nucleotides not matched to a gene: 11. The CDR3 sequence: CSVEDLLGRTGGGYTF. Written as DNA, the CDR3 is TGCAGCGTTGAAGATCTTTTGGGGCGGACAGGGGGCGGCTACACCTTC.

This chain joins TRBV12-3 or TRBV12-4 and TRBJ2-1; D may correspond to TRBD1 or TRBD2 (5 bases each). There are 13 residues in the CDR3. The ends were cut back, 8 bases at V and 5 bases at J, with 13 bases in the middle. The chain's CDR3 is CASAEGWNNEQFF. The CDR3 DNA reads as TGTGCCAGCGCCGAGGGGTGGAACAATGAGCAGTTCTTC.

The chain couples TRBV6-2 or TRBV6-3 to TRBJ1-2; D not certain. Trimming removed 0 bases at V and 6 bases at J, with 14 bases between. Per germline, CDR1 MNHEY and CDR2 SVGEGT. The CDR3 totals 15 residues. The chain's CDR3 is CASSYSGRGGNGYTF. For the CDR3, the DNA is TGTGCCAGCAGTTACTCGGGTCGCGGAGGGAATGGCTACACCTTC.

This clonotype has at least ten counts. The chain combines TRBV12-3 or TRBV12-4 with TRBJ2-7; D gene ambiguous. This CDR3 has 14 amino acids. Deletions cut 8 bases from V and 0 bases from J, with 14 bases between. CDR3 loop: CASSSAQPSYEQYF. The DNA for the CDR3 is TGTGCCAGCTCCTCGGCTCAGCCCTCCTACGAGCAGTACTTC.

This clonotype has just a few counts. V and J are TRBV9 and TRBJ2-1; D is undetermined. The CDR3 totals 15 residues. Looked up from germline, CDR1 is SGDLS and CDR2 is YYNGEE. V was clipped by 3 bases and J by 8 bases, with 18 bases between them. CDR3 nucleotides: TGTGCCAGCAGCGCTGACGGGCGGTCCGGGCATGAGCAGTTCTTC. Translation: CASSADGRSGHEQFF.

This clonotype has more than one count but fewer than ten. V gene TRBV9 combines with J gene TRBJ2-1; TRBD1 aligns across 8 bases. The CDR3 consists of 14 residues. Trimming cost V 2 bases and J 5 bases; bases outside gene matches: 3. In germline, CDR1 is SGDLS, CDR2 YYNGEE. In DNA form, the CDR3 reads TGTGCCAGCAGCGTGGGGACAGGAAACAATGAGCAGTTCTTC. It specifies CASSVGTGNNEQFF.

The chain couples TRBV3-1 to TRBJ2-7; D gene ambiguous. Per germline, CDR1 LGHDT and CDR2 YNNKEL (reference sequence). Trimming shortened V by 0 bases and J by 2 bases, and 14 bases separated the two germline ends. This CDR3 contains 16 residues. The DNA of the CDR3 is TGTGCCAGCAGCCAAGAGACCGACGTACTTACCTACGAGCAGTACTTC. Translated: CASSQETDVLTYEQYF.

This clonotype showed up just a few times. V usage is TRBV7-2 and J usage is TRBJ2-3; 8 bases match TRBD2. Germline-derived CDR1 and CDR2 are SGHTA and FQGNSA. The CDR3 covers 20 residues. V shed 1 base, J shed 2 bases, and the junction held 17 bases outside the gene matches. The CDR3 loop reads CASSLVPTPRGGNLTDTQYF. The CDR3 nucleotides are TGTGCCAGCAGCTTAGTTCCGACTCCTCGGGGGGGGAATCTCACAGATACGCAGTATTTT.

The chain carries TRBV19 and TRBJ1-2; 7 nucleotides match TRBD1. Germline CDR1 is LNHDA and CDR2 is SQIVND (reference sequence). The length of the CDR3 is 17 residues. After removal of 4 bases from V and 6 bases from J, the junction contained 17 bases not matched to a gene. CDR3 sequence reads: CASSSRGRRGENHGYTF. Here the CDR3 DNA reads TGTGCCAGTAGTAGTAGGGGGCGTAGGGGTGAGAATCATGGCTACACCTTC.

This chain connects TRBV7-3 to TRBJ2-1; 10 positions match TRBD2. Germline CDR1 SGHTA, CDR2 FQGTGA. V shed 2 bases, J shed 9 bases, and the junction held 13 bases outside the gene matches. CDR3 length: 17 residues. CDR3: CASSLADVAGGLGEQFF. DNA of the CDR3: TGTGCCAGCAGCTTAGCCGATGTAGCGGGAGGTCTGGGTGAGCAGTTCTTC.

This clonotype was counted only a few times. This sequence joins TRBV5-4 and TRBJ2-1; D ambiguous. There are 12 residues in the CDR3. The V end was cut by 3 bases, the J end by 9 bases, with 10 bases between. CDR1 is SGHNT, CDR2 YYREEE, per germline (reference sequence). The CDR3, as DNA: TGTGCCAGCAGCTCCGGTAGTACTGAGCAGTTCTTC. It is translated as CASSSGSTEQFF.

The rearrangement joins TRBV6-6 to TRBJ1-1; D gene unclear. The CDR3 length is 13 residues. Per the germline V gene, CDR1 is MNHNY and CDR2 is SVGAGI (reference sequence). The V and J ends lost 6 bases and 0 bases respectively, with 8 bases between them. The CDR3 DNA sequence: TGTGCCAGCAGGCCGCTAATGAACACTGAAGCTTTCTTT. The encoded protein is CASRPLMNTEAFF.

The chain combines TRBV5-1 with TRBJ2-1, with 7 bases fitting TRBD2. V was pared by 4 bases and J by 4 bases, with 17 bases of the junction left unmatched. The CDR3 loop spans 18 amino acids. In germline, CDR1 is SGHRS, CDR2 YFSETQ. The CDR3 DNA is TGCGCCAGCAGCGGACTAGTTGGTAACCTGGTGGGGTACAATGAGCAGTTCTTC. Protein product: CASSGLVGNLVGYNEQFF.

This clonotype was observed a few times. The rearrangement uses TRBV6-5 and TRBJ2-5; maybe TRBD2 (6 bases). The V gene lost 7 bases and the J gene lost 7 bases, with 19 bases spanning the gap. Per germline, CDR1 MNHEY and CDR2 SVGAGI. The CDR3 covers 14 residues. Here the CDR3 reads CASIGTSEVGTQYF. CDR3 sequence (DNA): TGTGCCAGCATCGGGACTTCCGAGGTCGGGACCCAGTACTTC.

V usage is TRBV4-2 and J usage is TRBJ2-3, with 14 bases aligning to TRBD2. This CDR3 region has 17 residues. The V segment lost 3 bases and the J segment 6 bases; nucleotides outside the gene matches: 8. CDR1 is LGHNA, CDR2 YNFKEQ, per germline. CDR3 region: CASSQDGLAGGVDTQYF. In nucleotides, the CDR3 is TGTGCCAGCAGCCAGGACGGACTAGCGGGAGGCGTGGATACGCAGTATTTT.

The gene calls are TRBV6-1 and TRBJ2-7, with TRBD1 matching over 8 bases. The CDR3 sequence is 16 residues long. Losses at the gene ends were 4 bases for V and 3 bases for J; bases not matched to a gene: 11. Germline-derived CDR1 and CDR2 are MNHNS and SASEGT. CDR3 sequence reads: CASSVAGGISYYEQYF. The CDR3 DNA sequence: TGTGCCAGCAGTGTCGCAGGGGGCATCTCGTACTACGAGCAGTACTTC.

This clonotype was counted a few times. The chain links TRBV2 to TRBJ2-7, with 11 bases aligning to TRBD2. The CDR3 has 18 amino acids. CDR1 is SNHLY, CDR2 FYNNEI, per germline. The junction had 18 bases not matched to a gene; V was cut back by 5 bases and J by 6 bases. The CDR3 DNA sequence: TGTGCCAGCAGTCCACTAGCGGGAGCCGGACGCGGCGAGAGCGAGCAGTACTTC. Translation gives CASSPLAGAGRGESEQYF.

This clonotype has ten or more counts. The rearrangement joins TRBV5-6 to TRBJ2-7; TRBD1 might be the D (6 bases). The CDR3 length is 13 residues. CDR1 and CDR2 from the germline V gene are SGHDT and YYEEEE. The ends were cut back, 0 bases at V and 7 bases at J, with 11 bases in the middle. CDR3 nucleotides: TGTGCCAGCAGCTTGGAGAGGGGGTGGGAGCAGTACTTC. It specifies CASSLERGWEQYF.

There are many counts of this clonotype. The chain employs TRBV7-3 and TRBJ2-1, with D maybe TRBD2 (7 bases). Germline V gives CDR1 SGHTA, CDR2 FQGTGA. Trimming pared 5 bases from V and 7 bases from J, leaving 18 bases between. The CDR3 sequence is 15 residues long. The CDR3 loop reads CASSPRGGRWNEQFF. Here the CDR3 DNA reads TGTGCCAGCAGCCCAAGGGGGGGGAGGTGGAATGAGCAGTTCTTC.